A single sample gave rise to the 23 T cell receptor beta chains below, sequenced in a study of blood T cell repertoires in COVID-19. Sequenced by immunoSEQ multiplex PCR; TCRdb stores in-frame clones only, minus some. The sample has roughly 220,000 clones, around 84% seen once; the top ten hold around 6.5%. Material for sequencing was peripheral blood. The receptor source for this set is a man older than 75 with acute or convalescent COVID-19.

This clone occurred a few times. The chain carries TRBV12-3 or TRBV12-4 and TRBJ1-3, with 10 bases identical to TRBD1. The CDR3 is 13 amino acids. Unmatched junction bases numbered 2, after V lost 6 bases and J lost 6 bases. CDR3: CASRGTGANTIYF. The CDR3 DNA follows: TGTGCCAGCAGGGGGACAGGGGCAAACACCATATATTTT.

The chain uses TRBV7-3 and TRBJ2-5; 9 nucleotides match TRBD2. This CDR3 has 16 amino acids. Germline V gene data show CDR1 as SGHTA and CDR2 as FQGTGA. Trimming cost V 1 base and J 1 base; bases outside gene matches: 4. CDR3 sequence reads: CASSLSGSGGQETQYF. For the CDR3, the DNA is TGTGCCAGCAGCTTAAGTGGTAGCGGGGGCCAAGAGACCCAGTACTTC.

The chain is built from TRBV7-2 and TRBJ2-3; TRBD1 aligns across 7 bases. The germline V gene encodes CDR1 SGHTA and CDR2 FQGNSA. Trimming at V came to 4 bases and at J to 2 bases, leaving 12 bases not matched to a gene. The CDR3 extends over 17 amino acids. The CDR3 region is CASSSTSGTANTDTQYF. The CDR3 coding sequence is TGTGCCAGCAGCTCTACCTCCGGGACAGCGAACACAGATACGCAGTATTTT.

V and J are TRBV30 and TRBJ1-1, with D perhaps matching TRBD1 (6 bases). V lost 0 bases to trimming and J lost 5 bases, with 16 bases between them. The germline V gene encodes CDR1 GTSNPN and CDR2 SVGIG (reference sequence). The CDR3 sequence is 15 residues long. The CDR3 sequence is CAWSVSGRGGTEAFF. CDR3 DNA: TGTGCCTGGAGTGTAAGTGGCAGGGGAGGGACTGAAGCTTTCTTT.

CDR3 region: CASSLAGVTDTQYF. The CDR3 DNA is TGTGCCAGCAGTCTAGCGGGAGTGACAGATACGCAGTATTTT. The chain carries TRBV27 and TRBJ2-3; 10 bases line up with TRBD2. The V gene's germline CDR1 is MNHEY and CDR2 SMNVEV (reference sequence). This CDR3 has 14 residues. J was trimmed by 3 bases and V by 5 bases; bases with no gene match: 2.

The chain uses TRBV6-5 and TRBJ1-2; D may be TRBD1 (6 bases). Germline V gene sequence: CDR1 MNHEY, CDR2 SVGAGI. Trimming stripped 4 bases from V and 8 bases from J, with 17 bases between. The CDR3 spans 14 residues. CDR3 sequence reads: CASSFPGGAGGYTF. The CDR3 DNA reads as TGTGCCAGCAGTTTCCCTGGGGGCGCGGGCGGCTACACCTTC.

Remarks on this clone: Other DNA variants within this sample encode the same CDR3. The chain is built from TRBV11-2 and TRBJ2-1; D is perhaps TRBD2 (5 bases). Per the germline V gene, CDR1 is SGHAT and CDR2 is FQNNGV. Trimming took off 2 bases at V and 2 bases at J, with 10 bases between the two ends. This CDR3 has 15 residues. CDR3 loop: CASSLTSGAYNEQFF. CDR3 coding DNA: TGTGCCAGCAGCTTAACGAGCGGAGCCTACAATGAGCAGTTCTTC.

CDR3 coding DNA: TGTGCCAGCAGAGGGACTAGCCCCCCCTACGAGCAGTACTTC. It translates to CASRGTSPPYEQYF. The V call is TRBV6-5, the J call TRBJ2-7; TRBD2 matches 9 bases. After removal of 6 bases from V and 2 bases from J, the junction contained 5 bases not matched to a gene. CDR1 is MNHEY and CDR2 is SVGAGI in the germline V gene. The CDR3 runs to 14 residues.

The chain has TRBV5-8 and TRBJ2-5; D ambiguous. This CDR3 has 15 residues. Germline lookup yields CDR1 SGHTS and CDR2 YDEGEE. With 3 bases removed from V and 4 bases from J, the gap between germline ends came to 16 bases. CDR3 DNA: TGTGCCAGCAGCTCGGCGTGGTTGACGGGAGAGACCCAGTACTTC. Protein product: CASSSAWLTGETQYF.

CDR3 coding DNA: TGTGCCACCAGCAGAGATTCCAATACCGGGGTTGGGACAAATGAGCAGTTCTTC. This gives the protein CATSRDSNTGVGTNEQFF. The V and J genes are TRBV15 and TRBJ2-1, with D possibly matching TRBD1 (6 bases). Trimming shortened V by 0 bases and J by 7 bases, and 22 bases separated the two germline ends. There are 18 residues in the CDR3. Per the germline V gene, CDR1 is LNHNV and CDR2 is YYDKDF (reference sequence).

This rearrangement joins TRBV6-5 to TRBJ2-7; D remains unclear. Germline V gene lookup returns CDR1 MNHEY and CDR2 SVGAGI. The CDR3 loop spans 12 amino acids. Deletions cut 4 bases from V and 3 bases from J, with 7 bases between. CDR3 residues: CASSLSYYEQYV. CDR3 nucleotides: TGTGCCAGCAGTTTATCGTACTACGAGCAGTACGTC.

The CDR3 DNA is TGTGCCAGCAGTTTAAGACTAGGGCATGAGCAGTTCTTC. This translates into CASSLRLGHEQFF. The chain recombines TRBV12-3 or TRBV12-4 with TRBJ2-1; D perhaps matches TRBD2 (6 bases). This CDR3 is built from 13 residues. V lost 2 bases and J lost 8, with 10 bases in between.

The chain uses TRBV24-1 and TRBJ2-3; 10 bases map to TRBD1. Germline-derived CDR1 and CDR2 are KGHDR and SFDVKD. V shed 12 bases and J 4 bases; nucleotides not matched to a gene: 9. The CDR3 loop spans 14 amino acids. In nucleotides, the CDR3 is TGTGCCCTCACCGACAGGGGGCGGTCAGATACGCAGTATTTT. It yields the protein CALTDRGRSDTQYF.

The rearrangement uses TRBV4-3 and TRBJ2-1; TRBD1 matches at 11 bases. This CDR3 spans 15 amino acids. Per the germline V gene, CDR1 is LGHNA and CDR2 is YSLEER. With V trimmed by 3 bases and J by 3 bases, 1 base remained unmatched. CDR3 sequence (DNA): TGCGCCAGCAGCCAGGGACAGGGGGGCTACAATGAGCAGTTCTTC. This encodes CASSQGQGGYNEQFF.

The gene calls are TRBV13 and TRBJ1-1; 8 positions agree with TRBD1. With 3 bases clipped from V and 3 bases from J, the junction kept 0 bases outside the gene matches. Per the germline V gene, CDR1 is PRHDT and CDR2 is FYEKMQ (reference sequence). The CDR3 has 13 amino acids. CDR3 coding DNA: TGTGCCAGCAGCTTGGACAGGGACACTGAAGCTTTCTTT. Translation: CASSLDRDTEAFF.

This chain links TRBV7-2 with TRBJ2-1; the match to TRBD2 covers 9 bases. The junction had 19 bases not matched to a gene; V was cut back by 6 bases and J by 4 bases. Germline V gene data show CDR1 as SGHTA and CDR2 as FQGNSA. This CDR3 contains 19 residues. CDR3 bases: TGTGCCAGCAGAAACCAATGGGGCGGGAGGGTCGGCCTTTACAATGAGCAGTTCTTC. Its translation: CASRNQWGGRVGLYNEQFF.

This chain joins TRBV19 and TRBJ2-6, with D tentatively TRBD2 (5 bases). Germline V gene lookup returns CDR1 LNHDA and CDR2 SQIVND (reference sequence). The CDR3 consists of 15 residues. The germline V and J ends were trimmed by 10 bases and 0 bases, with 13 bases remaining between them. The CDR3 protein is CATRDGGSGANVLTF. Here the CDR3 DNA reads TGTGCCACCCGAGACGGAGGCTCTGGGGCCAACGTCCTGACTTTC.

V gene TRBV7-3 combines with J gene TRBJ1-1, with D tentatively TRBD1 (5 bases). With 2 bases removed from V and 5 bases from J, the gap between germline ends came to 9 bases. Germline V lookup: CDR1 SGHTA, CDR2 FQGTGA. This CDR3 spans 13 amino acids. The CDR3 spells CASSLGAGTEAFF. In DNA, the CDR3 is TGTGCCAGCAGCTTAGGGGCCGGGACTGAAGCTTTCTTT. The complete variable domain, with remaining parts taken from reference TRBV7-3 and TRBJ1-1, reads GAGVSQTPSNKVTEKGKYVELRCDPISGHTALYWYRQSLGQGPEFLIYFQGTGAADDSGLPNDRFFAVRPEGSVSTLKIQRTERGDSAVYLCASSLGAGTEAFFGQGTRLTVV.

This clone has only a few counts. The V call is TRBV7-2, the J call TRBJ2-3, with 7 bases fitting TRBD1. V was pared by 4 bases and J by 5 bases, with 6 bases of the junction left unmatched. The CDR3 contains 14 residues. CDR1 is SGHTA and CDR2 is FQGNSA in the germline V gene. The CDR3 loop reads CASSSGTVGDTQYF. CDR3 DNA: TGTGCCAGCAGCTCAGGGACAGTCGGAGATACGCAGTATTTT.

Here the CDR3 reads CASSEVGTVAINYGYTF. CDR3 nucleotides: TGTGCCAGCAGTGAAGTCGGGACAGTGGCTATTAACTATGGCTACACCTTC. The chain joins TRBV2 to TRBJ1-2; 7 bases match TRBD1. V lost 1 base, J lost 1 base, and 9 bases stayed unmatched. Germline V gene sequence: CDR1 SNHLY, CDR2 FYNNEI. There are 17 residues in the CDR3.

This chain connects TRBV21-1 to TRBJ2-5; TRBD2 was called by the table and not checked on the DNA. TRBV21-1 is recorded as a pseudogene. This CDR3 contains 16 residues. CDR3 residues: CASSTIAGGPAETQYF. CDR3 bases: TGTGCCAGCAGCACCATAGCGGGAGGGCCAGCGGAGACCCAGTACTTC.

V usage is TRBV27 and J usage is TRBJ2-7; 8 bases line up with TRBD2. The junction had 15 bases not matched to a gene; V was cut back by 2 bases and J by 3 bases. The CDR3 totals 18 residues. The germline V gene has CDR1 MNHEY and CDR2 SMNVEV (reference sequence). CDR3: CASSLRPSSLAGDYEQYF. CDR3 nucleotide sequence: TGTGCCAGCAGTTTAAGACCCTCGAGTCTAGCGGGCGACTACGAGCAGTACTTC.

This rearrangement joins TRBV21-1 to TRBJ2-2; the table calls TRBD1, which could not be checked here. TRBV21-1 represents a pseudogene. This CDR3 is built from 15 residues. CDR3: CASTRPTGEHRGAVF. CDR3 bases: TGTGCCAGCACCCGACCGACAGGTGAACACCGGGGAGCTGTTTTT.